This T cell receptor (beta chain) was identified during a study of CD4 T cells in relation to SARS-CoV-2 and coronaviruses. Study-level information: PBMCs were cultured with antigen for over 8 days before TCR beta sequencing. Controls used an HIV-1 Nef peptide pool or no peptide. Regarding the study as a whole: In around three fifths of donors, memory CD4+ clonotypes crossrecognized SARS-CoV-2 and at least one common cold coronavirus spike. Crossreactivity was assessed only for spike protein, not other viral proteins.

Trimming cost V 6 bases and J 6 bases, with 14 bases left between them. The CDR3 consists of 14 residues. Germline CDR1 and CDR2: MNHNY and SVGAGI (reference sequence). Libraries were prepared by immunoSEQ multiplex PCR; TCRdb keeps only in-frame clonotypes and omits some of them. Among 20,000 to 25,000 clones, under 85% were seen once, and the ten largest hold about 15%. As concerns this clone: The antigen remains undetermined.

Unexposed donor CD4+ T cells date from about 2011-2018, before the COVID-19 pandemic. Isolation of CD4+ T cells took place after roughly nine days in culture. The sequence came from a human donor in good health. The sequencing sample was made of CD4+ T cells from PBMCs, cultured in vitro. The chain uses TRBV6-6 and TRBJ2-2; D might be TRBD1 or TRBD2, each matching 5 bases. The CDR3 spells CASSSTRGPGELFF. DNA for the CDR3: TGTGCCAGCAGCTCAACACGGGGACCCGGGGAGCTGTTTTTT.